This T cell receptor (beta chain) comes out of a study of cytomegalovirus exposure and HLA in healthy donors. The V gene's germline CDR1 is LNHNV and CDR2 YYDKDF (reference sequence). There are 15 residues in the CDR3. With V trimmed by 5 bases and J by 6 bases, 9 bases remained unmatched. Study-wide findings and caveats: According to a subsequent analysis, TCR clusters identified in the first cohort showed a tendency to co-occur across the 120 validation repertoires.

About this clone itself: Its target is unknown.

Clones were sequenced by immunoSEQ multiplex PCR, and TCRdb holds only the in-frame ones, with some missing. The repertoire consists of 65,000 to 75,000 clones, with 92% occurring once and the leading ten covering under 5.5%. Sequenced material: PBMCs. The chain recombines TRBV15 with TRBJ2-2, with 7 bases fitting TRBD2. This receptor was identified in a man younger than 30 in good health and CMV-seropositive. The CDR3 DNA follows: TGTGCCACCAGCTCCCCCGGGACTAAATCCGGGGAGCTGTTTTTT. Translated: CATSSPGTKSGELFF.